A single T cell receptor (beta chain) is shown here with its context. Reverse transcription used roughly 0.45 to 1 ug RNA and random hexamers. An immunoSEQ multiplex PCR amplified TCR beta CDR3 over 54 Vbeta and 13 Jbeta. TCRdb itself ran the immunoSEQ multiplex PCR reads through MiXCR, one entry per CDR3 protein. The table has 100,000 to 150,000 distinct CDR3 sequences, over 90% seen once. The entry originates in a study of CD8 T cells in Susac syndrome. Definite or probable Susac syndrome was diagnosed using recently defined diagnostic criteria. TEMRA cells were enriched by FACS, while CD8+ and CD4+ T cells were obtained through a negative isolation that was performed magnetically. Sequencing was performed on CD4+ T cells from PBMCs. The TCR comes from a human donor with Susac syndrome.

CDR3 DNA: TGTGCCAGCAGCCAAGCTTCGGGTCACGAGCAGTACTTC. Protein: CASSQASGHEQYF. The chain uses TRBV3-1 and TRBJ2-7; unclear D gene. In germline, CDR1 is LGHDT, CDR2 YNNKEL (reference sequence). This CDR3 has 13 amino acids. The V and J ends lost 1 base and 5 bases respectively, with 9 bases between them.